The 21 T cell receptor beta chains below were found in one sample sequenced in a study of T cell responses to AZD1222 COVID-19 vaccine (dated by TCRdb to 2020 to 2023). In light of the paper, this sample's time point label describes: about 28 days (+/-7) after the second vaccine dose. Receptors were amplified or captured by the immunoSEQ multiplex PCR assay. Not all clones reach the TCRdb copy of this immuneACCESS table, which keeps in-frame sequences only. Checked studies attribute under half of the gap to unresolved V genes and leave the rest unexplained. The sample includes some 110,000 clones, with roughly 88% observed a single time. The top ten hold less than 9.5% of the sample. The source was peripheral blood, collected 28 days after the second AZD1222 dose. Every receptor here comes from an adult who received the AZD1222 COVID-19 vaccine.

This chain connects TRBV6-5 to TRBJ1-1, with TRBD1 matching over 10 bases. The V segment lost 9 bases and the J segment 4 bases; nucleotides outside the gene matches: 8. The CDR3 is 14 amino acids. Per germline, CDR1 MNHEY and CDR2 SVGAGI. CDR3 bases: TGTGCCAGTAGACGGACAGGGGGAGGCACTGAAGCTTTCTTT. It codes for CASRRTGGGTEAFF.

The chain employs TRBV7-2 and TRBJ1-2; D is perhaps TRBD1 (5 bases). V was pared by 1 base and J by 4 bases, with 13 bases between. The CDR3 is 15 amino acids. Germline V gene data show CDR1 as SGHTA and CDR2 as FQGNSA. The CDR3 is CASSLGSAGVYGYTF. The CDR3 DNA sequence: TGTGCCAGCAGCTTAGGGTCCGCGGGGGTCTATGGCTACACCTTC.

This rearrangement joins TRBV12-3 or TRBV12-4 to TRBJ1-2; the D is unclear. The length of the CDR3 is 13 residues. Trimming took off 6 bases at V and 0 bases at J, with 8 bases between the two ends. The CDR3 spells CASRVKSNYGYTF. CDR3 nucleotide sequence: TGTGCCAGCAGAGTGAAATCTAACTATGGCTACACCTTC.

V usage is TRBV9 and J usage is TRBJ1-1; the D gene is possibly TRBD1 (6 bases). CDR1 SGDLS and CDR2 YYNGEE come from the germline V gene. This CDR3 contains 13 residues. Trimming stripped 2 bases from V and 5 bases from J, with 10 bases between. In DNA form, the CDR3 reads TGTGCCAGCAGCGTCGGCAGGGGTACTGAAGCTTTCTTT. Translation: CASSVGRGTEAFF.

This chain links TRBV7-6 with TRBJ1-2; possibly TRBD1 for D (6 bases). The V and J ends lost 5 bases and 3 bases respectively, with 16 bases between them. Germline V gene data show CDR1 as SGHVS and CDR2 as FNYEAQ. The CDR3 sequence is 15 residues long. The CDR3 coding sequence is TGTGCCAGCAGCGACCGGGGGCGAGGGGACTATGGCTACACCTTC. Translation: CASSDRGRGDYGYTF.

This clone was seen just once. This rearrangement joins TRBV27 to TRBJ1-1; 7 positions match TRBD1. J gave up 5 bases and V 5 bases, and 8 bases lay outside the gene matches. Germline values: CDR1 MNHEY, CDR2 SMNVEV (reference sequence). CDR3 length equals 14 residues. CDR3 bases: TGTGCCAGCAGTCCGGACAGGATGGGGACTGAAGCTTTCTTT. It specifies CASSPDRMGTEAFF.

The chain couples TRBV5-1 to TRBJ2-2; 14 nucleotides match TRBD2. CDR1 SGHRS and CDR2 YFSETQ come from the germline V gene. The CDR3 has 16 amino acids. J lost 6 bases, V lost 2 bases, and 3 bases had no gene match. CDR3 loop: CASSLMGLAGAGELFF. Here the CDR3 DNA reads TGCGCCAGCAGCTTAATGGGACTAGCGGGGGCCGGGGAGCTGTTTTTT. Combining the CDR3 with reference TRBV5-1 and TRBJ2-2 gives the whole variable domain KAGVTQTPRYLIKTRGQQVTLSCSPISGHRSVSWYQQTPGQGLQFLFEYFSETQRNKGNFPGRFSGRQFSNSRSEMNVSTLELGDSALYLCASSLMGLAGAGELFFGEGSRLTVL.

This chain joins TRBV2 and TRBJ2-7, with D unresolved. This CDR3 region has 11 residues. Trimming removed 8 bases at V and 0 bases at J, with 5 bases between. Germline assignment: CDR1 SNHLY and CDR2 FYNNEI. Written as DNA, the CDR3 is TGTGCCAGCGGGTACTCCTACGAGCAGTACTTC. Protein sequence: CASGYSYEQYF. Looking up the rest from reference TRBV2 and TRBJ2-7 gives the full variable domain: EPEVTQTPSHQVTQMGQEVILRCVPISNHLYFYWYRQILGQKVEFLVSFYNNEISEKSEIFDDQFSVERPDGSNFTLKIRSTKLEDSAMYFCASGYSYEQYFGPGTRLTVT.

The CDR3 here is CASSAPGLAGVSEQYF. The DNA for the CDR3 is TGCGCCAGCAGCGCCCCCGGACTAGCGGGGGTTAGCGAGCAGTACTTC. The chain recombines TRBV5-1 with TRBJ2-7; 13 bases agree with TRBD2. From germline, CDR1 is SGHRS and CDR2 YFSETQ. Losses at the gene ends were 4 bases for V and 6 bases for J; bases not matched to a gene: 10. The CDR3 covers 16 residues.

This sequence joins TRBV9 and TRBJ1-4; D uncertain. Trimming removed 2 bases at V and 8 bases at J, with 7 bases between. The germline V gene encodes CDR1 SGDLS and CDR2 YYNGEE. The CDR3 covers 12 residues. In DNA, the CDR3 is TGTGCCAGCAGCGTTACGGGAGAAAAACTGTTTTTT. Protein product: CASSVTGEKLFF. Full variable domain (rest looked up from reference TRBV9 and TRBJ1-4): DSGVTQTPKHLITATGQRVTLRCSPRSGDLSVYWYQQSLDQGLQFLIQYYNGEERAKGNILERFSAQQFPDLHSELNLSSLELGDSALYFCASSVTGEKLFFGSGTQLSVL.

This chain joins TRBV9 and TRBJ1-5; D is undetermined. Trimming stripped 0 bases from V and 1 base from J, with 8 bases between. In germline, CDR1 is SGDLS, CDR2 YYNGEE. The CDR3 is 15 amino acids. The CDR3 reads CASSVGALSNQPQHF. The CDR3 coding sequence is TGTGCCAGCAGCGTAGGCGCATTAAGCAATCAGCCCCAGCATTTT.

In the case of this clone: This CDR3 is also generated by other DNA sequences in the sample. The J gene is TRBJ1-1, the V gene TRBV5-1, with 7 bases identical to TRBD1. J was trimmed by 2 bases and V by 0 bases; bases with no gene match: 1. Germline lookup yields CDR1 SGHRS and CDR2 YFSETQ. The length of the CDR3 is 14 residues. The CDR3 coding sequence is TGCGCCAGCAGCTTGGACAGGGGAAACACTGAAGCTTTCTTT. This encodes CASSLDRGNTEAFF.

This chain joins TRBV3-1 (or the pseudogene TRBV3-2) and TRBJ1-6, with D maybe TRBD1 (5 bases). Germline V lookup: CDR1 LGHDT, CDR2 YNNKEL (reference sequence). Trimming pared 4 bases from V and 7 bases from J, leaving 17 bases between. This CDR3 comprises 16 residues. The CDR3, as DNA: TGTGCCAGCAGCCCTTCTCCGGGACGGATAAATTCACCCCTCCACTTT. It translates to CASSPSPGRINSPLHF.

This chain links TRBV11-2 with TRBJ2-6; D may be TRBD1 (6 bases). Trimming removed 5 bases at V and 1 base at J, with 12 bases between. The CDR3 contains 16 residues. CDR1 SGHAT and CDR2 FQNNGV come from the germline V gene. In nucleotides, the CDR3 is TGTGCCAGCAGCACTACAGGGCAGTCTGGGGCCAACGTCCTGACTTTC. Protein product: CASSTTGQSGANVLTF. Full variable domain (missing parts from reference TRBV11-2 and TRBJ2-6): EAGVAQSPRYKIIEKRQSVAFWCNPISGHATLYWYQQILGQGPKLLIQFQNNGVVDDSQLPKDRFSAERLKGVDSTLKIQPAKLEDSAVYLCASSTTGQSGANVLTFGAGSRLTVL.

V gene TRBV6-5 combines with J gene TRBJ1-5; 8 bases fit TRBD1. This CDR3 has 13 amino acids. V gave up 8 bases and J gave up 7 bases; unmatched junction bases: 7. Germline loops: CDR1 MNHEY, CDR2 SVGAGI. The CDR3, as DNA: TGTGCCAGCGGGCAGGGGGCGAGGCAGCCCCAGCATTTT. Its protein product is CASGQGARQPQHF.

The chain has TRBV5-1 and TRBJ2-5, with 10 bases matching TRBD2. The CDR3 extends over 15 amino acids. Germline V gives CDR1 SGHRS, CDR2 YFSETQ. V trimming: 2 bases; J trimming: 2 bases; junction bases outside the gene matches: 3. The CDR3 region is CASSFSGGEQETQYF. The CDR3, as DNA: TGCGCCAGCAGCTTCAGCGGGGGGGAACAAGAGACCCAGTACTTC.

V usage is TRBV5-1 and J usage is TRBJ2-3, with TRBD1 matching 10 bases. CDR3 length: 15 residues. V lost 0 bases, J lost 5 bases, and 3 bases stayed unmatched. Germline assignment: CDR1 SGHRS and CDR2 YFSETQ. The CDR3 region has the DNA TGCGCCAGCAGCTTGGTGGGACAGGGGTTAGATACGCAGTATTTT. It encodes CASSLVGQGLDTQYF. The full variable domain, completed using reference TRBV5-1 and TRBJ2-3, is KAGVTQTPRYLIKTRGQQVTLSCSPISGHRSVSWYQQTPGQGLQFLFEYFSETQRNKGNFPGRFSGRQFSNSRSEMNVSTLELGDSALYLCASSLVGQGLDTQYFGPGTRLTVL.

The chain links TRBV15 to TRBJ1-2; D ambiguous. V lost 0 bases to trimming and J lost 4 bases, with 15 bases between them. Germline V gene data show CDR1 as LNHNV and CDR2 as YYDKDF (reference sequence). The CDR3 covers 16 residues. CDR3 nucleotide sequence: TGTGCCACCAGCAGAGACGCGGGAGTCGGTGGCTATGGCTACACCTTC. Encoded protein: CATSRDAGVGGYGYTF.

This chain connects TRBV2 to TRBJ2-3; D remains unclear. The V end was cut by 4 bases, the J end by 2 bases, with 13 bases between. CDR3 length: 15 amino acids. Germline V CDR1 and CDR2: SNHLY, FYNNEI. The CDR3 DNA reads TGTGCCAGCAGTGTGCAGAAGTGGCCCACAGATACGCAGTATTTT. Translating gives CASSVQKWPTDTQYF.

CDR3 region: CASSIRENNSPLHF. The CDR3 DNA follows: TGTGCCAGCAGCATCCGGGAAAATAATTCACCCCTCCACTTT. The chain joins TRBV7-9 to TRBJ1-6; D call uncertain. CDR1 and CDR2 from the germline V gene are SEHNR and FQNEAQ (reference sequence). The CDR3 runs 14 residues. Trimming shortened V by 5 bases and J by 5 bases, and 10 bases separated the two germline ends.

Note on this clone: No conserved phenylalanine or tryptophan is present at the end of the CDR3, so a read error is the likely explanation. The rearrangement links TRBV6-5 to TRBJ1-3; TRBD1 is a possible D gene (5 bases). V was cut by 2 bases and J by 7 bases, with 12 bases left in between. The length of the CDR3 is 14 residues. The germline gives CDR1 MNHEY, CDR2 SVGAGI. The DNA for the CDR3 is TGTGCCAGCAGTTACCGGGGCCTTCGGAACACCATATATCTT. Residues: CASSYRGLRNTIYL.